These T cell receptor beta chains were read from a single sample in a study of graft-versus-host responses after intestinal transplantation. TCRdb keeps only in-frame clones here, not all; method: immunoSEQ multiplex PCR. The sample gives under 150,000 clones, about 93% of which show up once; approximately 0.11% is in the top ten. These TCRs' antigens remain unknown. The sequences come from unstimulated CD4+ T cells sorted from spleen or lymph node cells, collected before intestinal transplant. The receptors were sampled from a human donor who received an intestinal transplant. Both conserved end residues are trimmed from each CDR3.

TRBJ1-5	TRBV19	ATLRQVNSNQPQH
TRBJ2-5	TRBV4-2	ASSQGVVDGQETQY
TRBJ1-1	TRBV10-2	ASLGLMNTEAF
TRBJ2-7	TRBV28	ATFLTGLNEQY
TRBJ1-5	TRBV6-5	ASSPSSQSLKAQH
TRBJ1-2	TRBV30	AWGGAKARYGYT
TRBJ2-1	TRBV30	AWSVLLPSYNEQF
TRBJ2-6	TRBV11-2	ASSPQLVPGANVLT
TRBJ1-5	TRBV7-2	ASSPFLTQSNQPQH
TRBJ2-7	TRBV7-3	ASSLGRLGGYEQY
TRBJ1-4	TRBV30	AWSDRRLGEKLF
TRBJ1-5	TRBV5-3	ARSLGTGGNQPQH
TRBJ2-2	TRBV5-1	ASSLGRVNTGELF
TRBJ2-7	TRBV2	ASRPSNREGYEQY
TRBJ2-1	TRBV5-1	ASGIRDEQF
TRBJ1-1	TRBV7-3	ASSRQGNTEAF
TRBJ1-2	TRBV27	ASSLLGEVDYGYT
TRBJ2-7	TRBV2	ASSGSSVSYEQY
TRBJ1-2	TRBV4-1	ASSQGPGGYT
TRBJ1-2	TRBV30	AWSVDVPGYGYT
TRBJ2-7	TRBV7-3	ASSLDKLGEQY
TRBJ2-3	TRBV30	ATGRSGFGDTQY
TRBJ2-6	TRBV4-2	ASSRPGTSGRPQTETGANVLT
TRBJ1-5	TRBV10-1	ASSFVTGIPWGNQPQH
TRBJ2-2	TRBV5-4	ASSRKQVPRAGELF
TRBJ1-5	TRBV30	AWSVRVESQPQH
TRBJ2-7	TRBV9	ASSVVASGRPPFGEQY
TRBJ2-7	TRBV18	ASSFQGLYEQY
TRBJ2-1	TRBV15	ATSLDSSSYNEQF
TRBJ1-3	TRBV30	AWAGRRGFGNTIY
TRBJ2-5	TRBV27	ASGSSVKETQY
TRBJ2-2	TRBV27	ASRRTGQTGELF
TRBJ2-2	TRBV5-5	ASRLPGLLTGELF
TRBJ2-1	TRBV27	ASSLSRKEIEQF
TRBJ2-7	TRBV18	ASSPVAGGYEQY
TRBJ1-5	TRBV6-1	ASSEGRGYSNQPQH
TRBJ2-2	TRBV2	ASRGGRQTGELF
TRBJ1-4	TRBV6-5	ASSSGTGNEKLF
TRBJ2-7	TRBV29-1	SVEERLGGPYEQY
TRBJ2-1	TRBV20-1	SAERGNEQF
TRBJ2-3	TRBV19	ASSIPTGPSTDTQY
TRBJ2-3	TRBV5-4	ASSLDPGRTDTQY
TRBJ2-7	TRBV19	ASNLGLGHPYEQY
TRBJ2-1	TRBV2	ASSEGGAGGPLQF
TRBJ2-7	TRBV7-2	ASSDILARSYEQY
TRBJ1-1	TRBV7-9	ASSQRGQWERQAQHEAF
TRBJ1-2	TRBV2	ASSEGDYGYT
TRBJ2-1	TRBV19	ASSIARASNPSEQF
TRBJ1-2	TRBV28	ASSLVSPYGYT
TRBJ1-1	TRBV15	ATSREIREDSF
TRBJ2-5	TRBV5-6	ASSLLGGPKTQY
TRBJ1-1	TRBV7-9	ASSLSGRGQITEAF
TRBJ2-7	TRBV13	ASSFGLAGEVREQY
TRBJ2-3	TRBV9	ASSVLGLAGGPEDTQY
TRBJ1-1	TRBV6-5	ASAVGTEAF